This TCR beta chain was captured in a study of PD-1 blockade in classical Hodgkin lymphoma. Points from the study as a whole: When set against healthy donors, newly diagnosed patients were reported to show lower baseline TCR diversity. Baseline diversity resembling that of newly diagnosed patients was seen in complete responders. The authors excluded patients who started nivolumab under 1 year after ASCT. Diversity in CD4+ TCRs, unlike that measured in CD8+ TCRs, had risen significantly by C4D1.

This clone was detected only once. The antigen remains undetermined. All patients relapsed after autologous stem cell transplantation, and brentuximab vedotin exposure varied. Repertoires were generated with immunoSEQ multiplex PCR, while TCRdb's copy carries only in-frame clones and drops some. The data hold approximately 6,700 clones, with approximately 85% observed a single time. The receptor comes from a human donor with classical Hodgkin lymphoma. This specimen consisted of peripheral blood mononuclear cells (PBMCs), obtained at baseline.

The CDR3 DNA reads TGTGCCAGCAGTTACTCGATTCAGCACTACAATGAGCAGTTCTTC. Translating it yields CASSYSIQHYNEQFF. The V gene is TRBV6-5, the J gene TRBJ2-1; D is unresolved. Germline V gene sequence: CDR1 MNHEY, CDR2 SVGAGI. V was cut by 0 bases and J by 3 bases, with 9 bases left in between. This CDR3 has 15 amino acids.